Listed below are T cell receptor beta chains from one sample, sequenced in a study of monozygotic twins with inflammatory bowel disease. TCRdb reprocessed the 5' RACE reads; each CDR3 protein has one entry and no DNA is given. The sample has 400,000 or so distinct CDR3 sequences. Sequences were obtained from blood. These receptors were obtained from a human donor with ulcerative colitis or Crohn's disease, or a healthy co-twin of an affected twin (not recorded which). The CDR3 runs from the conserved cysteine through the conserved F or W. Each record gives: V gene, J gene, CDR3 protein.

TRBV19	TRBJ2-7	CASSIVGPTYEQYF
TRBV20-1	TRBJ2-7	CRARPLTGTNYEQYF
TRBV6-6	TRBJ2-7	CASGGDGRAYEQYF
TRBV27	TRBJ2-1	CASSGGGASSRGNEQFF
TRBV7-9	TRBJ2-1	CASRIEGYRNNEQFF
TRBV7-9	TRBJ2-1	CASSLAGGNEQFF
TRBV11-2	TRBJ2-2	CASRTREAVAGELFF
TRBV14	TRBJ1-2	CASSQTGKGYGYTF
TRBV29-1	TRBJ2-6	CSVGTSGGLSSGANVLTF
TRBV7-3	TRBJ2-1	CASSYRALGYEQFF
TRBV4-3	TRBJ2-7	CASSQDQVPTYEQYF
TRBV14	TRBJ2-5	CASSQSFVGGETQYF
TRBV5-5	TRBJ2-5	CASSSRTEQETQYF
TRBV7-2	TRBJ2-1	CASSSLPRTVHNEQFF
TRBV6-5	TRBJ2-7	CASRTEYEQYF
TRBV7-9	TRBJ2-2	CASIGLAGVQTGELFF
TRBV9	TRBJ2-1	CASSALAGGVDEQFF
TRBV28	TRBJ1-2	CASSLSGQGARGYTF
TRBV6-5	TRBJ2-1	CASTVLLYNEQFF
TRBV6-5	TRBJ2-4	CASSYSTGAAAKNIQYF
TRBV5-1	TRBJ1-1	CASSLEPFNTEAFF
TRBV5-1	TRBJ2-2	CASSWDRALSDPGELFF
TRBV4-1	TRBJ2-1	CASSRRLSGGTNSYNEQFF
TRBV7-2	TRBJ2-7	CASSELAGVGEQYF
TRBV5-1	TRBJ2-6	CASSRTSGSPQAGANVLTF
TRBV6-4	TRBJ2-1	CASSARPSTGATINEQFF
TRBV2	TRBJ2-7	CASSVAYEQYF
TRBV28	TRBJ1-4	CASSLTGGQKLFF
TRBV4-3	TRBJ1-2	CASSQAGAGGYTF
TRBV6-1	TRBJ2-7	CASSLGLAGGHEQYF
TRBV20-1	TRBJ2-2	CSAKIRGELFF
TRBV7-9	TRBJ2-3	CASSFRDRVPDTQYF
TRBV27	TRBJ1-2	CASSLSGAFGYTF
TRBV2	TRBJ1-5	CASEQGAGQPQHF
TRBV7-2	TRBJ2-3	CASSRGLAGDTQYF
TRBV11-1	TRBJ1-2	CASSLEGFGYTF
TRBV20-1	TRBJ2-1	CSARREWGADNEQFF
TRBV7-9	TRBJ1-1	CASSLASVAEAFF
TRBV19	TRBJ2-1	CASTPQESSYNEQFF
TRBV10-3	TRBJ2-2	CAISESGGFTGELFF
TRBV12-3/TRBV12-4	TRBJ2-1	CASSFRGPLFNEQFF
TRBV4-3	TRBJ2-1	CASSQGLGAGEDNEQFF
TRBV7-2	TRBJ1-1	CASSLDRVWTEAFF
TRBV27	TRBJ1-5	CASSPIRSNQPQHF
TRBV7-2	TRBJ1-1	CASSLGGQGKEAFF
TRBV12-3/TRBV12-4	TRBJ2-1	CASSPPTSGLYNEQFF
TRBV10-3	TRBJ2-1	CAISETSGLNEQFF
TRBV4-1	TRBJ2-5	CASSQVAGVSETQYF
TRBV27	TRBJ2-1	CASSFRGRDEQFF
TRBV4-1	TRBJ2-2	CASSRGLAGGGSVGYTGELFF
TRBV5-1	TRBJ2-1	CASSLVPPGGSYNEQFF
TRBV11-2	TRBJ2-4	CASSLGRLAKNIQYF
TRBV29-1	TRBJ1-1	CSVEEGATTEAFF
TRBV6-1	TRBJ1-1	CASSGRIRSEPEAFF
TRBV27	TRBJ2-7	CASSRTGSAYEQYF
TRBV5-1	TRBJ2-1	CASSPSPGGNNEHFF
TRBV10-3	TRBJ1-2	CAISEDRTQGYTF
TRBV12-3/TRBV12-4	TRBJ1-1	CASSLGHSGTEAFF
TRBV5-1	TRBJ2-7	CASSLAGGTYEQYF